This passage covers 10 T cell receptor beta chains from one sample sequenced in a study of blood T cell repertoires in COVID-19. The repertoire was sequenced with immunoSEQ multiplex PCR; TCRdb's copy has only in-frame clones and lacks some. The sample has roughly 150,000 clones; 85% to 90% are singletons. The material sequenced was peripheral blood. These receptors came from a woman aged 40 to 50 with acute or convalescent COVID-19.

The chain combines TRBV28 with TRBJ2-7, with D perhaps matching TRBD2 (5 bases). V gave up 3 bases and J gave up 4 bases, with 10 bases separating them. Germline V lookup: CDR1 MDHEN, CDR2 SYDVKM. The CDR3 loop spans 13 amino acids. CDR3 sequence: CASSFQTSYEQYF. In DNA form, the CDR3 reads TGTGCCAGCAGTTTCCAAACTAGTTACGAGCAGTACTTC.

The J gene is TRBJ1-1, the V gene TRBV30; unclear D gene. Germline V gene sequence: CDR1 GTSNPN, CDR2 SVGIG (reference sequence). The CDR3 length is 15 residues. The CDR3, as DNA: TGTGCTCGAAGGAGGGAGGGTGGGTCGAGCACTGAAGCTTTCTTT. Protein product: CARRREGGSSTEAFF.

This clone was picked up a small number of times. The chain carries TRBV18 and TRBJ1-6; 7 bases agree with TRBD1. With V trimmed by 3 bases and J by 9 bases, 5 bases remained unmatched. The CDR3 spans 14 residues. Germline loops: CDR1 KGHSH, CDR2 LQKENI. The CDR3 region is CASSPQGVSSPLHF. CDR3 DNA: TGTGCCAGCTCACCGCAGGGGGTGAGTTCACCCCTCCACTTT.

The chain combines TRBV5-5 with TRBJ2-3, with D possibly TRBD2 on 6 matching bases. Trimming took 4 bases from V and 4 from J, leaving 13 bases between them. Germline CDR1 reads SGHKS; CDR2 reads YYEKEE (reference sequence). CDR3 length equals 14 residues. This CDR3 reads CASSRGVAADTQYF. CDR3 sequence (DNA): TGTGCCAGCAGCCGCGGGGTAGCGGCAGATACGCAGTATTTT. Drawing the rest from reference TRBV5-5 and TRBJ2-3, the complete variable domain is DAGVTQSPTHLIKTRGQQVTLRCSPISGHKSVSWYQQVLGQGPQFIFQYYEKEERGRGNFPDRFSARQFPNYSSELNVNALLLGDSALYLCASSRGVAADTQYFGPGTRLTVL.

The chain links TRBV15 to TRBJ2-1; 8 nucleotides line up with TRBD2. This CDR3 spans 17 amino acids. Germline V gene sequence: CDR1 LNHNV, CDR2 YYDKDF (reference sequence). After removal of 8 bases from V and 0 bases from J, the junction contained 12 bases not matched to a gene. CDR3 nucleotides: TGTGCCACCCTAGAGTTAGAAACTAGCGGCTCCTACAATGAGCAGTTCTTC. Its translation: CATLELETSGSYNEQFF.

The chain recombines TRBV28 with TRBJ1-2; maybe TRBD1 (6 bases). The CDR3 is 13 residues long. The ends were cut back, 8 bases at V and 3 bases at J, with 13 bases in the middle. Germline V lookup: CDR1 MDHEN, CDR2 SYDVKM. The CDR3 loop reads CASYQGRDYGYTF. The CDR3 DNA reads as TGTGCCAGCTACCAGGGGCGGGACTATGGCTACACCTTC.

The gene calls are TRBV21-1 and TRBJ1-5. TRBV21-1 is noted as a pseudogene. This CDR3 contains 13 residues. This CDR3 reads CASSPRLHQPQHF. The CDR3 DNA follows: TGTGCCAGCAGCCCCAGACTGCATCAGCCCCAGCATTTT.

This chain links TRBV5-5 with TRBJ1-6; D possibly corresponds to TRBD1 (5 bases). In germline, CDR1 is SGHKS, CDR2 YYEKEE (reference sequence). Trimming pared 0 bases from V and 9 bases from J, leaving 13 bases between. This CDR3 comprises 15 residues. The CDR3 nucleotides are TGTGCCAGCAGCTTGGTTGGAGGGGAGAGTTCACCCCTCCACTTT. Translated, it gives CASSLVGGESSPLHF.

The chain couples TRBV2 to TRBJ2-6; D ambiguous. Trimming left V 6 bases short and J 4 bases short, with 4 bases between. Germline-derived CDR1 and CDR2 are SNHLY and FYNNEI. The CDR3 is 12 amino acids. The CDR3 sequence: CASSLGANVLTF. DNA of the CDR3: TGTGCCAGCAGCTTAGGGGCCAACGTCCTGACTTTC.

This clone was counted only a few times. The chain recombines TRBV6-4 with TRBJ2-3; D unclear. This CDR3 contains 13 residues. Per the germline V gene, CDR1 is MRHNA and CDR2 is SNTAGT. The germline V and J ends were trimmed by 6 bases and 1 base, with 8 bases remaining between them. The CDR3 DNA is TGTGCCAGCAGCCAAACTGGCACAGATACGCAGTATTTT. Amino acids: CASSQTGTDTQYF.